Shown below are 30 T cell receptor beta chains from a single sample sequenced in a study of Graves' ophthalmopathy and Graves' hyperthyroidism. Using RNA transcripts, the TCR beta CDR3 regions were amplified. The workflow started with a first-round RT-PCR run with HTBI primers and then moved on to a second-round multiplex PCR. MiXCR, run by TCRdb on the multiplex PCR reads, gives a single entry per CDR3 protein. The sample comprises 650,000 to 900,000 distinct CDR3 sequences, roughly 40% of which are singletons, and 44% rests with the top ten. Sequencing input: peripheral blood. These receptors were obtained from an adult man with Graves' ophthalmopathy.

The gene calls are TRBV25-1 and TRBJ1-4, with 9 bases fitting TRBD1. Germline loops: CDR1 MGHDK, CDR2 SYGVNS. V dropped 8 bases and J dropped 10; count of bases not matched to a gene: 17. The CDR3 length is 16 residues. The CDR3 nucleotides are TGTGCCAGCGTTGTCGTTTCCGGACAGGGGAGTGGAAAACTGTTTTTT. Protein product: CASVVVSGQGSGKLFF. Filled out from reference TRBV25-1 and TRBJ1-4, the complete variable domain reads EADIYQTPRYLVIGTGKKITLECSQTMGHDKMYWYQQDPGMELHLIHYSYGVNSTEKGDLSSESTVSRIRTEHFPLTLESARPSHTSQYLCASVVVSGQGSGKLFFGSGTQLSVL.

This clonotype was picked up a small number of times. J is TRBJ1-6 and V is TRBV20-1; D call uncertain. The CDR3 spans 16 residues. Trimming took off 3 bases at V and 1 base at J, with 13 bases between the two ends. The germline V gene has CDR1 DFQATT and CDR2 SNEGSKA (reference sequence). This CDR3 reads CSASIRGSSYNSPLHF. CDR3 bases: TGCAGTGCTAGTATCCGGGGATCATCCTATAATTCACCCCTCCACTTT.

This chain uses TRBV20-1 with TRBJ1-2, with 7 positions matching TRBD1. The CDR3 covers 16 residues. The V and J ends lost 5 bases and 4 bases, in that order; junction bases with no gene match: 16. The germline CDR1 and CDR2 sequences are DFQATT and SNEGSKA (reference sequence). CDR3 DNA: TGCAGTGCTTCTCGTGAGGACAGGCGCATTTCCTATGGCTACACCTTC. Encoded protein: CSASREDRRISYGYTF.

This clonotype was seen more than once but under ten times. The V and J genes are TRBV24-1 and TRBJ1-1; 8 bases are shared with TRBD1. The CDR3 runs 15 residues. V dropped 2 bases and J dropped 3; count of bases not matched to a gene: 4. CDR1 is KGHDR and CDR2 is SFDVKD in the germline V gene. The DNA of the CDR3 is TGTGCCACCAGTGATTCCAGGGGGCTGGACACTGAAGCTTTCTTT. Protein sequence: CATSDSRGLDTEAFF.

A note on this clonotype: This sequence may be a read error, since a much larger clone differs from it by one base. Without the conserved terminal phenylalanine or tryptophan, this CDR3 likely stems from a read error. The chain couples TRBV9 to TRBJ1-5, with 8 bases aligning to TRBD1. The germline CDR1 and CDR2 sequences are SGDLS and YYNGEE. V was clipped by 4 bases and J by 3 bases; unmatched bases: 6. The CDR3 has 15 residues. The CDR3 DNA reads as TGTGCCAGCAGCCCGACAGGGGTTGACAATCAGCCCCAGCATCTT. Its translation is CASSPTGVDNQPQHL.

This clonotype was observed a handful of times. The gene calls are TRBV6-1 and TRBJ1-2; 8 bases line up with TRBD1. CDR3 length: 16 amino acids. Germline CDR1 reads MNHNS; CDR2 reads SASEGT. V lost 6 bases, J lost 4 bases, and 13 bases stayed unmatched. This chain's CDR3 is CASSFAPGGATYGYTF. As DNA, the CDR3 is TGTGCCAGCAGCTTCGCACCAGGGGGCGCAACCTATGGCTACACCTTC.

Remarks on this clonotype: The junction and the germline gene differ at one end; a read error may be behind it. This chain connects TRBV11-2 to TRBJ2-7, with 7 bases lining up with TRBD1. Germline loops: CDR1 SGHAT, CDR2 FQNNGV. This CDR3 contains 15 residues. CDR3 bases: TGTGCCAGCAGTTTAGCGCAGGGGGTTGTCCACGAGCAGTACTTC. Protein: CASSLAQGVVHEQYF.

This rearrangement joins TRBV19 to TRBJ2-2; 8 positions agree with TRBD2. The CDR3 loop spans 15 amino acids. In germline, CDR1 is LNHDA, CDR2 SQIVND (reference sequence). The ends lost 5 bases at V and 1 base at J; junction bases unmatched: 3. The CDR3 coding sequence is TGTGCCAGTAGTCCGGCGGGAGGGAACACCGGGGAGCTGTTTTTT. Translating it yields CASSPAGGNTGELFF. Full variable domain (missing parts from reference TRBV19 and TRBJ2-2): DGGITQSPKYLFRKEGQNVTLSCEQNLNHDAMYWYRQDPGQGLRLIYYSQIVNDFQKGDIAEGYSVSREKKESFPLTVTSAQKNPTAFYLCASSPAGGNTGELFFGEGSRLTVL.

The CDR3 region is CSSRARGGRPHEQYF. The CDR3, as DNA: TGCAGCTCTAGGGCGCGGGGGGGCCGACCCCACGAGCAGTACTTC. This chain uses TRBV29-1 with TRBJ2-7; 9 nucleotides align to TRBD2. CDR3 size: 15 residues. CDR1 is SQVTM, CDR2 ANQGSEA, per germline. V gave up 8 bases and J gave up 5 bases; unmatched junction bases: 16.

Remarks on this clonotype: An end of the junction does not agree with germline; a read error may underlie this. The V gene is TRBV10-3, the J gene TRBJ2-7; D call uncertain. The length of the CDR3 is 14 residues. CDR1 is ENHRY, CDR2 SYGVKD, per germline. CDR3 coding DNA: TGTGCCAGCAGTGCCAGGACGGCCGTAGGGGAGCAGTACTTC. Translating it yields CASSARTAVGEQYF.

This clonotype showed up many times. This chain links TRBV20-1 with TRBJ2-7; D not certain. The V and J ends lost 3 bases and 5 bases respectively, with 11 bases between them. The CDR3 totals 12 residues. CDR1 is DFQATT, CDR2 SNEGSKA, per germline (reference sequence). As DNA, the CDR3 is TGCAGTGCTAGTGGGGTGAGGCACGAGCAGTACTTC. Protein: CSASGVRHEQYF.

The rearrangement uses TRBV29-1 and TRBJ1-2, with 10 bases lining up with TRBD1. From germline, CDR1 is SQVTM and CDR2 ANQGSEA. The CDR3 spans 13 residues. Trimming removed 6 bases from V and 3 bases from J; junction bases left unmatched: 4. CDR3 sequence: CSVTGTGDYGYTF. The CDR3, as DNA: TGCAGCGTAACCGGGACAGGGGACTATGGCTACACCTTC.

In this sample, this clonotype turned up many times. The chain joins TRBV2 to TRBJ1-2, with TRBD1 matching over 8 bases. Germline values: CDR1 SNHLY, CDR2 FYNNEI. The CDR3 is 15 amino acids. V gave up 2 bases and J gave up 7 bases; unmatched junction bases: 9. CDR3 nucleotides: TGTGCCAGCAGTGAAAGGGCAGGGGGCCAACTTGGCTACACCTTC. This gives the protein CASSERAGGQLGYTF. Complete variable domain (other parts from reference TRBV2 and TRBJ1-2): EPEVTQTPSHQVTQMGQEVILRCVPISNHLYFYWYRQILGQKVEFLVSFYNNEISEKSEIFDDQFSVERPDGSNFTLKIRSTKLEDSAMYFCASSERAGGQLGYTFGSGTRLTVV.

The chain uses TRBV11-1 and TRBJ2-5; no clear D gene. Germline values: CDR1 SGHAT, CDR2 FQDESV (reference sequence). The CDR3 runs 16 residues. Trimming pared 1 base from V and 1 base from J, leaving 13 bases between. The CDR3 DNA follows: TGTGCCAGCAGCTTAGACGGCGGCGGCTCCCAAGAGACCCAGTACTTC. It is translated as CASSLDGGGSQETQYF.

The chain recombines TRBV5-1 with TRBJ2-5; D is perhaps TRBD1 (6 bases). CDR3 length: 12 amino acids. Germline-derived CDR1 and CDR2 are SGHRS and YFSETQ. V lost 7 bases, J lost 3 bases, and 10 bases lay in between. The CDR3 loop reads CASGYREETQYF. Here the CDR3 DNA reads TGCGCCAGCGGATACAGGGAAGAGACCCAGTACTTC.

There are many counts of this clonotype. V is TRBV7-2 and J is TRBJ1-2; D ambiguous. This CDR3 region has 12 residues. Germline V gene sequence: CDR1 SGHTA, CDR2 FQGNSA. V dropped 1 base and J dropped 6 bases, with 6 bases sitting between them. CDR3 DNA sequence: TGTGCCAGCAGCTTAGGCGGCAATGGCTACACCTTC. It translates to CASSLGGNGYTF.

The chain recombines TRBV15 with TRBJ1-1; D may be TRBD1 (5 bases). CDR1 is LNHNV and CDR2 is YYDKDF in the germline V gene (reference sequence). The length of the CDR3 is 14 residues. V lost 3 bases, J lost 0 bases, and 8 bases lay in between. CDR3 region: CATSSQGLNTEAFF. The DNA for the CDR3 is TGTGCCACCAGCAGCCAGGGTCTGAACACTGAAGCTTTCTTT.

This chain joins TRBV7-9 and TRBJ2-7; 7 nucleotides agree with TRBD1. Germline CDR1 reads SEHNR; CDR2 reads FQNEAQ (reference sequence). The CDR3 contains 13 residues. Unmatched junction bases numbered 6, after V lost 4 bases and J lost 6 bases. For the CDR3, the DNA is TGTGCCAGCAGCTCCTTGACAGGGCGCGAGCAGTACTTC. As protein: CASSSLTGREQYF.

Turning to this clonotype: A read error may be the cause here, since a much bigger clone is one base away. The chain employs TRBV12-3 or TRBV12-4 and TRBJ1-2; TRBD1 is a possible D gene (5 bases). This CDR3 is built from 13 residues. DNA of the CDR3: TGTACCAGCAAAACGTTGGGGGGCTATGGCTACACCTTC. The encoded protein is CTSKTLGGYGYTF.

This clonotype has a handful of counts. Mismatch with germline at one junction end may stem from a read error. The chain joins TRBV24-1 to TRBJ2-2; D not resolved. There are 12 residues in the CDR3. Germline CDR1 is KGHDR and CDR2 is SFDVKD. The CDR3 sequence: CAISATTGELFF. CDR3 DNA sequence: TGTGCCATCAGTGCAACGACCGGGGAGCTGTTTTTT.

With respect to this clonotype: Germline and junction disagree at one end, which may indicate a read error. The rearrangement links TRBV20-1 to TRBJ1-2; D is unclear. This CDR3 contains 11 residues. Germline V lookup: CDR1 DFQATT, CDR2 SNEGSKA (reference sequence). The CDR3 spells CKRSSNYGYTF. As DNA, the CDR3 is TGTAAGAGGTCCTCTAACTATGGCTACACCTTC.

This clonotype has a count of ten or more. This chain's CDR3 is CAIRGTGPEETQYF. The CDR3 DNA sequence: TGTGCCATCAGGGGGACGGGCCCCGAAGAGACCCAGTACTTC. This chain uses TRBV10-3 with TRBJ2-5, with D perhaps TRBD1 or TRBD2 (5 bases each). Germline-derived CDR1 and CDR2 are ENHRY and SYGVKD. V was trimmed by 6 bases and J by 3 bases, leaving 14 bases between them. The CDR3 has 14 residues.

This clonotype came up many times. The chain joins TRBV7-2 to TRBJ1-2, with 8 bases fitting TRBD1. V gave up 3 bases and J gave up 4 bases; unmatched junction bases: 4. Germline V gives CDR1 SGHTA, CDR2 FQGNSA. The CDR3 runs 14 residues. This CDR3 is CASSLDRVGYGYTF. CDR3 coding DNA: TGTGCCAGCAGCTTGGACAGGGTGGGCTATGGCTACACCTTC.

V usage is TRBV20-1 and J usage is TRBJ2-5, with 13 bases identical to TRBD2. Germline V gene data show CDR1 as DFQATT and CDR2 as SNEGSKA (reference sequence). The CDR3 loop spans 16 amino acids. V was clipped by 6 bases and J by 2 bases; unmatched bases: 9. CDR3 region: CSASGTSGAAQETQYF. The CDR3 coding sequence is TGCAGTGCCTCCGGGACTAGCGGGGCCGCTCAAGAGACCCAGTACTTC.

There are a few counts of this clonotype. At one of its ends the junction is not consistent with the germline gene, which may arise from a read error. This sequence joins TRBV10-3 and TRBJ2-5; no reliable D call. This CDR3 spans 13 amino acids. Germline V gives CDR1 ENHRY, CDR2 SYGVKD. The CDR3 here is CASSYSIRETQYF. CDR3 bases: TGTGCCAGCAGTTACTCGATCAGGGAGACCCAGTACTTC.

Notes on this clonotype: This may come from a read error, since a much larger clone is one base off. This chain joins TRBV7-2 and TRBJ1-1; D not resolved. V lost 7 bases and J lost 5, with 14 bases in between. CDR1 is SGHTA and CDR2 is FQGNSA in the germline V gene. The CDR3 length is 13 residues. The CDR3 loop reads CASNSILGTEAFF. CDR3 sequence (DNA): TGTGCCAGCAACTCAATACTTGGGACTGAAGCTTTCTTT.

This clonotype occurred many times. The chain carries TRBV5-5 and TRBJ1-6, with D hard to call. CDR1 SGHKS and CDR2 YYEKEE come from the germline V gene (reference sequence). This CDR3 is built from 12 residues. With 4 bases removed from V and 5 bases from J, the gap between germline ends came to 4 bases. The CDR3 reads CASSTNNSPLHF. The CDR3 DNA sequence: TGTGCCAGCAGCACAAATAATTCACCCCTCCACTTT.

This clonotype was detected ten times or more. The chain uses TRBV25-1 and TRBJ2-5; a possible D gene is TRBD1 (5 bases). Trimming removed 1 base from V and 4 bases from J, with 10 bases in between. Germline assignment: CDR1 MGHDK and CDR2 SYGVNS. The CDR3 has 14 residues. The CDR3 spells CASSEFVGVETQYF. The CDR3 DNA reads TGTGCCAGCAGTGAATTTGTAGGGGTAGAGACCCAGTACTTC.

Concerning this clonotype itself: Mismatch with germline at one junction end may stem from a read error. This chain joins TRBV20-1 and TRBJ2-6; maybe TRBD2 (6 bases). CDR1 is DFQATT, CDR2 SNEGSKA, per germline (reference sequence). This CDR3 has 14 residues. The CDR3: CSASGGNGGNVLTF. The CDR3 DNA reads TGCAGTGCTAGTGGAGGGAATGGGGGCAACGTCCTGACTTTC.

V and J are TRBV25-1 and TRBJ1-2, with a tentative D call TRBD1 (5 bases). V lost 6 bases, J lost 1 base, and 12 bases lay in between. The CDR3 loop spans 14 amino acids. Germline values: CDR1 MGHDK, CDR2 SYGVNS. CDR3: CASSPDRFNYGYTF. The DNA for the CDR3 is TGTGCCAGCAGCCCCGACAGATTTAACTATGGCTACACCTTC.